This record concerns one T cell receptor (beta chain) sequence. Its antigen is still unknown. No qualities accompany the bases; no much larger clone lies one base away. The trim is 4 bases for V and 0 bases for J, with a gap of 15 bases between the germline ends. The CDR3 holds 16 amino acids from the cysteine to the phenylalanine. Only the CDR3 DNA stays, 48 bases, in frame from base 1. According to the germline V gene, CDR1 reads SNHLY and CDR2 reads FYNNEI. At one collaborating source in Seattle, patients were enrolled during active infection and were followed longitudinally through the course of disease. Whole blood was collected in K2EDTA tubes by collaborating institutions according to the institutions' own protocols. For TCRbeta analysis, collaborators shipped samples as frozen whole blood, isolated PBMCs, or DNA extracted from either of those sample types. The data stem from a study of blood T cell repertoires in COVID-19 (dated by TCRdb to 2018 to 2021). Describing the broader study: The collaborator samples originated in the United States, Italy and Spain and spanned the acute and convalescent phases of COVID-19. The material from the prospective study consisted of cDNA or gDNA derived from T cells, B-cell-depleted T cells, or PBMCs. The dataset comprised deeply sampled blood TCRbeta repertoires from subjects exposed to, actively infected with, or recovered from COVID-19. The repertoires were released in a freely available public database meant as a resource for research on the immune response to SARS-CoV-2. The samples were drawn from two sources: the first 160 participants of the ongoing ImmuneRACE study, and 1,254 subjects contributed by 6 global collaborators. A de-identified subject ID, COVID-19 status, age in years and sex were almost always included in the sample metadata. Where HLA class I and class II types were available, the types were taken from metadata supplied by the sample provider, not from assay-based typing.

TCRbeta CDR3 regions were amplified from genomic DNA using the immunoSEQ Assay, a bias-controlled multiplex PCR. The authors' pipeline ran thus. Nucleated cell counts per sample were estimated from amplification of reference gene primers within the assay. Sequence reads were collapsed and filtered to measure the absolute abundance of every unique TCRbeta CDR3 rearrangement. Productive Simpson clonality was computed per sample as the square root of Simpson's diversity index over productive rearrangements. TCRdb retrieved this table from immuneACCESS and kept in-frame rearrangements only. Not all clones are present; in checked studies, unresolved V genes account for under half, and no reason is known for the remainder. The V and J calls and clone size are taken from that table; D and trimming were inferred from the DNA. This sample lists roughly 380,000 clones; roughly nine tenths were detected once. Roughly 4% of the sample belongs to the ten largest clones.

Overall study outcomes, separate from this receptor: Clinical and demographic metadata were provided uncurated, with the amount varying by source and participant.

The sequence was collected from a woman aged 60-75 years with COVID-19, enrolled during active disease. The chain joins TRBV2 to TRBJ1-1; a weak D assignment points to TRBD1 (5 bases agree). The sample was peripheral blood. The base sequence is TGTGCCAGCAGTGCCGAGACAGCCAGATTGAACACTGAAGCTTTCTTT. This translates into CASSAETARLNTEAFF.